The rows below give T cell receptor beta chains drawn from one sample of a study of T cells in Graves' hyperthyroidism and ophthalmopathy. TCRdb called the multiplex PCR reads again in MiXCR, with one record for every CDR3 protein. The sample lists approximately 740,000 distinct CDR3 sequences; around 15% were seen once. The material sequenced was blood. These receptors came from a young woman with Graves' hyperthyroidism. Each CDR3 is given with its conserved first and last residue. Fields, in order: V gene, J gene, CDR3 protein.

TRBV28	TRBJ2-1	CASSLQSRYNEQFF
TRBV19	TRBJ1-5	CASSMPDQPQHF
TRBV7-9	TRBJ2-3	CASSYPWGQYF
TRBV7-6	TRBJ2-1	CASSRGQGAPNEQFF
TRBV25-1	TRBJ2-7	CASSEWSSGSYEQYF
TRBV28	TRBJ1-6	CASSSQIVQLALHF
TRBV7-9	TRBJ1-2	CASSLPPYTDGYTF
TRBV5-5	TRBJ2-6	CASSASGRVGQSGANVLTF
TRBV7-9	TRBJ1-2	CASSLSGARDGYTF
TRBV7-9	TRBJ2-5	CASRRTDETQYF
TRBV6-1	TRBJ2-1	CASSELAGESLYNEQFF
TRBV7-3	TRBJ2-1	CASSIRHLFYNEQFF
TRBV4-1	TRBJ2-7	CASSQWGGRGQYEQYF
TRBV28	TRBJ2-3	CASGLAGYTDTQYF
TRBV7-8	TRBJ2-1	CASSQNRELTYNEQFF
TRBV20-1	TRBJ2-7	CSARAASYEQYF
TRBV7-9	TRBJ2-7	CASSLDLVRGGSYEQYF
TRBV7-3	TRBJ2-1	CASSTSGYNEQFF
TRBV20-1	TRBJ2-3	CSARHHWGTQYF
TRBV19	TRBJ2-1	CASTSGDEQFF